The clone carrying this TCR beta chain has a handful of counts. The sample belongs to a study of T-cell reconstitution after alpha-beta-depleted transplantation in children. A library of TCRbeta sequences, prepared with unique molecular identifiers, was generated. TCRdb processed the PCR reads anew with MiXCR; each CDR3 protein has one entry. The sample records approximately 390,000 distinct CDR3 sequences, roughly a tenth being singletons. This CDR3 region has 17 residues. CDR1 is LNHNV and CDR2 is YYDKDF in the germline V gene (reference sequence). The V and J ends lost 0 bases and 7 bases, in that order; junction bases with no gene match: 8.

V and J are TRBV15 and TRBJ1-5; 11 nucleotides align to TRBD1. This material consisted of PBMCs from the stem cell graft donor, taken from the stem cell graft. The receptor was isolated from a human donor who donated a stem cell graft to a child with acute myeloid leukemia. CDR3 residues: CATSRDLGTGGKQPQHF. CDR3 sequence (DNA): TGTGCCACCAGCAGAGACCTCGGGACAGGGGGTAAACAGCCCCAGCATTTT. The full variable domain, completed using reference TRBV15 and TRBJ1-5, is DAMVIQNPRYQVTQFGKPVTLSCSQTLNHNVMYWYQQKSSQAPKLLFHYYDKDFNNEADTPDNFQSRRPNTSFCFLDIRSPGLGDTAMYLCATSRDLGTGGKQPQHFGDGTRLSIL.